The clone carrying this T cell receptor (beta chain) has only a few counts. The same CDR3 arises from other DNA sequences in this sample as well. PCR amplification relied on 60 Vbeta primers (plus 13 Jbeta primers). Data came from immunoSEQ multiplex PCR; TCRdb stores just in-frame clones and leaves some out. Altogether some 150,000 clones are present, roughly 79% being singletons, with the ten largest covering about 6.7%. The data were taken from a study of cytomegalovirus exposure and HLA in healthy donors. CDR1 is ENHRY, CDR2 SYGVKD, per germline. There are 15 residues in the CDR3. The V gene end was trimmed by 6 bases and the J gene end by 1 base; junction bases not matched to a gene: 5.

Sequencing was carried out using PBMCs. The chain joins TRBV10-3 to TRBJ2-7; TRBD2 agrees at 11 bases. The sequence came from a woman aged 35 to 49 in good health and CMV-seropositive. Written as DNA, the CDR3 is TGTGCCATCAGAATTAGCGGGGGGGAATCCTACGAGCAGTACTTC. This encodes CAIRISGGESYEQYF.